The TCR beta chain described here comes from a study of T-cell reconstitution after alpha-beta-depleted transplantation in children. The study, taken as a whole, reports: At one year after transplant, newly produced T cells mostly accounted for T-cell counts and diversity. Alpha-beta T cells about two months after transplant reportedly derived from several hundred expanded graft clones.

It was with unique molecular identifiers that the TCRbeta library was prepared. TCRdb analysed the PCR reads with MiXCR anew, one entry per CDR3 protein. Found here are fewer than 550,000 distinct CDR3 sequences, around 10% of them singletons; the top ten hold 14%. A word on this clonotype: Its antigen remains unknown.

This sequence originates from a female patient aged 2 to 10 who had a stem cell transplant for aplastic anemia, so the T cells may come from the graft donor. Sequencing used PBMCs, mostly from graft donor cells, obtained 180 days after TCRalphabeta/CD19-depleted stem cell transplant.

Written as DNA, the CDR3 is TGCAGCGTTGGGATGACAGGGGCTAACTATGGCTACACCTTC. This translates into CSVGMTGANYGYTF. The chain employs TRBV29-1 and TRBJ1-2, with 8 bases that match TRBD1. CDR1 and CDR2 from the germline V gene are SQVTM and ANQGSEA. The J segment lost 0 bases and the V segment lost 4 bases, leaving 4 bases of the junction unmatched. This CDR3 comprises 14 residues.